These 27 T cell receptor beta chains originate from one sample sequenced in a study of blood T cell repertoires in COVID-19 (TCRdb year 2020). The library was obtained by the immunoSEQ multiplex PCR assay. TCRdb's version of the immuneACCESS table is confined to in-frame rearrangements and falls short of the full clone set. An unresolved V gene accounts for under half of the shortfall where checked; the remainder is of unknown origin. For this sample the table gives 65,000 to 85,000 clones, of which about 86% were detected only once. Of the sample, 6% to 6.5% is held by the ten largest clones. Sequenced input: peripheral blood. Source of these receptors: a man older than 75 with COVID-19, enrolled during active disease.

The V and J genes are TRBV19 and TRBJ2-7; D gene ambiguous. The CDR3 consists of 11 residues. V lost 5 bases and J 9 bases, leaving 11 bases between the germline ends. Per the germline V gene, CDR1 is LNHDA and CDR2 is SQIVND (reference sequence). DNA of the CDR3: TGTGCCAGTAGTTCAATAGAGGTGCAGTACTTC. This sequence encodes CASSSIEVQYF. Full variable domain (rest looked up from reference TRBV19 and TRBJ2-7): DGGITQSPKYLFRKEGQNVTLSCEQNLNHDAMYWYRQDPGQGLRLIYYSQIVNDFQKGDIAEGYSVSREKKESFPLTVTSAQKNPTAFYLCASSSIEVQYFGPGTRLTVT.

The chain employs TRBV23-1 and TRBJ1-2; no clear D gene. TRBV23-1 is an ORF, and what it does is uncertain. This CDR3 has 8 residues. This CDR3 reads CDTNGVTF. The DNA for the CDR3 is TGCGACACAAACGGGGTTACCTTC.

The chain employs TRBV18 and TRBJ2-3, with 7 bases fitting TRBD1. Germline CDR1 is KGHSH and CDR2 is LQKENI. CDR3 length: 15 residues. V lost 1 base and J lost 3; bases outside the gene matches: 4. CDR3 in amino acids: CASSPQQGQTDTQYF. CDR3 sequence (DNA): TGTGCCAGCTCACCACAACAGGGGCAGACAGATACGCAGTATTTT. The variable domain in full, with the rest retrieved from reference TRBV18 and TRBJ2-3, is NAGVMQNPRHLVRRRGQEARLRCSPMKGHSHVYWYRQLPEEGLKFMVYLQKENIIDESGMPKERFSAEFPKEGPSILRIQQVVRGDSAAYFCASSPQQGQTDTQYFGPGTRLTVL.

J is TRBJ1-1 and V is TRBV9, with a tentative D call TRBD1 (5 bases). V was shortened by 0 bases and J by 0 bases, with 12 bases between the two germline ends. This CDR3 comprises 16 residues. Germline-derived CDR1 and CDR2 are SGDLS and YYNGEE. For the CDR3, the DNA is TGTGCCAGCAGCGTAGGGCAGGGCCTCATGAACACTGAAGCTTTCTTT. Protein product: CASSVGQGLMNTEAFF. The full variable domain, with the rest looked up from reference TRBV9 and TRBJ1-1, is DSGVTQTPKHLITATGQRVTLRCSPRSGDLSVYWYQQSLDQGLQFLIQYYNGEERAKGNILERFSAQQFPDLHSELNLSSLELGDSALYFCASSVGQGLMNTEAFFGQGTRLTVV.

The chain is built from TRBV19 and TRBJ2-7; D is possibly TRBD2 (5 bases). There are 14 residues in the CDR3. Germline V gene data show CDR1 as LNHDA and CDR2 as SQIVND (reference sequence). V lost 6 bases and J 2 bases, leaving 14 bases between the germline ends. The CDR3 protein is CASSDQWGAYEQYF. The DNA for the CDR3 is TGTGCCAGTAGCGACCAGTGGGGAGCCTACGAGCAGTACTTC.

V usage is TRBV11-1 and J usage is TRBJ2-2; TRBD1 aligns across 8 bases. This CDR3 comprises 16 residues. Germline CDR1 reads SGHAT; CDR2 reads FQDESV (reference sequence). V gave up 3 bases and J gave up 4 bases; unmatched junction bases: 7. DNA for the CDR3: TGTGCCAGCAGCTTGGACACAGGGGGGACCACCGGGGAGCTGTTTTTT. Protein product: CASSLDTGGTTGELFF.

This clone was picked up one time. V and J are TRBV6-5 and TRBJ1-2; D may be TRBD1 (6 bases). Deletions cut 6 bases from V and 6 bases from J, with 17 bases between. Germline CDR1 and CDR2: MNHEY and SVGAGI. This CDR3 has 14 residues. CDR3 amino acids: CASSDRGGWDGYTF. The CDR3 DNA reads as TGTGCCAGCAGCGATAGAGGGGGATGGGATGGCTACACCTTC.

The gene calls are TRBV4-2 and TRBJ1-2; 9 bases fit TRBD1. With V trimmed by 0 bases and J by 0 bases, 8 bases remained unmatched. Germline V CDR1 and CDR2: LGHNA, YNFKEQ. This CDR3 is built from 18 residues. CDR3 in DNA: TGTGCCAGCAGCCAAGAGCAAACAGGGGGCTCTTCTAACTATGGCTACACCTTC. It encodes CASSQEQTGGSSNYGYTF.

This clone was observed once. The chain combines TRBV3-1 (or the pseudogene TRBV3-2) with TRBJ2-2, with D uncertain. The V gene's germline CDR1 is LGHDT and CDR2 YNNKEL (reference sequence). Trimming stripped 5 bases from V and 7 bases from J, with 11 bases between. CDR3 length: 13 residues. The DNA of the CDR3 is TGTGCCAGCAGCTTTAGAGTCGGCGGGGAGCTGTTTTTT. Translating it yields CASSFRVGGELFF.

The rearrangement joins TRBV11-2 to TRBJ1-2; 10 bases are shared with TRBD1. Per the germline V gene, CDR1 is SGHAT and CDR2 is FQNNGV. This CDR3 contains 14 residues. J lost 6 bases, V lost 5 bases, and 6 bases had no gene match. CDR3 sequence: CASSPMGTGDGYTF. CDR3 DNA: TGTGCCAGCAGCCCCATGGGGACAGGGGATGGCTACACCTTC.

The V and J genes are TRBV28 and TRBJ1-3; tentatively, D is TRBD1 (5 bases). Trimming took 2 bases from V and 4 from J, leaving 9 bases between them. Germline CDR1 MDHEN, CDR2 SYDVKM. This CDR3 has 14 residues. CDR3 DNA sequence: TGTGCCAGCAGTTTAGTGGGGCCAGGAAACACCATATATTTT. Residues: CASSLVGPGNTIYF. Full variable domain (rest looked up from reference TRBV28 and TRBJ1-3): DVKVTQSSRYLVKRTGEKVFLECVQDMDHENMFWYRQDPGLGLRLIYFSYDVKMKEKGDIPEGYSVSREKKERFSLILESASTNQTSMYLCASSLVGPGNTIYFGEGSWLTVV.

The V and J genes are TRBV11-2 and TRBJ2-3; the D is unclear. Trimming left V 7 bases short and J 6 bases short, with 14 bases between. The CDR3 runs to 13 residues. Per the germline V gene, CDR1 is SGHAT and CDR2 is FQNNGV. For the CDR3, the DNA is TGTGCCAGCACCCAGAACCGTGGCGATACGCAGTATTTT. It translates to CASTQNRGDTQYF.

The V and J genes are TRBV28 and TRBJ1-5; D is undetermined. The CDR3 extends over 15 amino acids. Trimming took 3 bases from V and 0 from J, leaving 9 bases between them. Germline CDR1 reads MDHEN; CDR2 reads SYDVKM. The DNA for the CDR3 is TGTGCCAGCAGTTTCCGCTCAGGTAGCAATCAGCCCCAGCATTTT. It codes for CASSFRSGSNQPQHF.

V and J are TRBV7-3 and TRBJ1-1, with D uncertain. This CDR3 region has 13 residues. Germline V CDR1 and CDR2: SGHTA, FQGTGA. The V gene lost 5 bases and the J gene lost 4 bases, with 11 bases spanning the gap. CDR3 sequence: CASSPRLGTEAFF. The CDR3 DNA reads TGTGCCAGCAGCCCTAGGTTGGGCACTGAAGCTTTCTTT.

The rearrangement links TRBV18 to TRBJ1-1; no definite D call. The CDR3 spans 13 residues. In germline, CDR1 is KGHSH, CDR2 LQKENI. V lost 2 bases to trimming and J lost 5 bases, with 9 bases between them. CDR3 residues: CASSPERLTEAFF. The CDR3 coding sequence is TGTGCCAGCTCACCAGAGAGGTTGACTGAAGCTTTCTTT.

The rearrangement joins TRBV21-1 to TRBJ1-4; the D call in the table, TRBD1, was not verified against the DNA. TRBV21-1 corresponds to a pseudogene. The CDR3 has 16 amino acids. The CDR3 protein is CASSAGQGAFQEKLFF. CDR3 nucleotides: TGTGCCAGCAGCGCCGGACAGGGGGCTTTTCAAGAAAAACTGTTTTTT.

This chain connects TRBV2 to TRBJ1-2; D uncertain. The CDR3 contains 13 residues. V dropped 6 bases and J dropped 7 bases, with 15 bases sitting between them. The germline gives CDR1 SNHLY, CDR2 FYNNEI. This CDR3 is CASSVTGRVGYTF. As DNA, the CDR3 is TGTGCCAGCAGCGTGACTGGCCGGGTTGGCTACACCTTC.

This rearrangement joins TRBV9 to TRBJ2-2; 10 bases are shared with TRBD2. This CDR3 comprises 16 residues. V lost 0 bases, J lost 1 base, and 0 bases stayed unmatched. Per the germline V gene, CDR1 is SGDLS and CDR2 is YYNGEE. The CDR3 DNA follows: TGTGCCAGCAGCGTAGCTAGCGGGGGGAACACCGGGGAGCTGTTTTTT. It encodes CASSVASGGNTGELFF.

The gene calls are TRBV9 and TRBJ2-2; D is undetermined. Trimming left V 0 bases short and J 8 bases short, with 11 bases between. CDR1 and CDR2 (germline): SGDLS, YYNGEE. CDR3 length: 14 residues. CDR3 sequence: CASSVESKMGELFF. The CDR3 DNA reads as TGTGCCAGCAGCGTAGAGTCTAAAATGGGGGAGCTGTTTTTT.

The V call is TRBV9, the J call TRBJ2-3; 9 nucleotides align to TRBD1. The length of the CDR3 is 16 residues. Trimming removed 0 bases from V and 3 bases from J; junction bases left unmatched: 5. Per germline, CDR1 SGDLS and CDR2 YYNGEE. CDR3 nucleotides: TGTGCCAGCAGCGTAGCTCCTGGGACAGGGACAGATACGCAGTATTTT. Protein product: CASSVAPGTGTDTQYF.

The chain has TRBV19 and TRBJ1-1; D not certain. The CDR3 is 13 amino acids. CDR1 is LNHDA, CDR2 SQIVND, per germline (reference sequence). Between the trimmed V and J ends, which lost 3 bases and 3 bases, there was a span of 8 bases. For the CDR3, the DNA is TGTGCCAGTAGTATCTCCGGGGACACTGAAGCTTTCTTT. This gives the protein CASSISGDTEAFF.

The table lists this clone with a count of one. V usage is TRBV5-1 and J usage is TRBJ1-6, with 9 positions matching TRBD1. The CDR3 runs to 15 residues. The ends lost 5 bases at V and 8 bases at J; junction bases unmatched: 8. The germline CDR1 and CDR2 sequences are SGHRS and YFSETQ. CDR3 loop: CASRPRTGADSPLHF. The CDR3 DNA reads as TGCGCCAGCAGACCAAGGACAGGGGCGGATTCACCCCTCCACTTT.

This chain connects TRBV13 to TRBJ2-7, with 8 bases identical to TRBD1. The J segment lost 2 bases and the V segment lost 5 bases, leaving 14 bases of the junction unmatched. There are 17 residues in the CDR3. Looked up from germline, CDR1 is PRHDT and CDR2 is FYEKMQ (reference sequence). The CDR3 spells CASSLFRAGGLTYEQYF. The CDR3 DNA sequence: TGTGCCAGCAGCCTATTCCGTGCAGGGGGCCTAACCTACGAGCAGTACTTC.

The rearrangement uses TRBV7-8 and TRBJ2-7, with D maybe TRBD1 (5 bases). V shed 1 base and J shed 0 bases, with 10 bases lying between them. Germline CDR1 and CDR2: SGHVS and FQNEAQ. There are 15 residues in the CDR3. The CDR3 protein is CASSLGYRPSYEQYF. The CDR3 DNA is TGTGCCAGCAGCTTAGGCTACAGGCCCTCCTACGAGCAGTACTTC.

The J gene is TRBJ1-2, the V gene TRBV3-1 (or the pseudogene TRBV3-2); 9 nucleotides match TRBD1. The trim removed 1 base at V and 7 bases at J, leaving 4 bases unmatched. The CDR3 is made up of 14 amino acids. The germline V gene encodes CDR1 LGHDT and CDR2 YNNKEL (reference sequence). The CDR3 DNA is TGTGCCAGCAGCCAAGTGGCGACAGGGGGTGGCTACACCTTC. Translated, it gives CASSQVATGGGYTF.

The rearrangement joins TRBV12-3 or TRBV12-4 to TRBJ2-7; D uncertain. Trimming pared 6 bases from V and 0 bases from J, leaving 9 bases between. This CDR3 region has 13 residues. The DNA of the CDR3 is TGTGCCAGCAGGACTCCTAACTCCTACGAGCAGTACTTC. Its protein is CASRTPNSYEQYF.

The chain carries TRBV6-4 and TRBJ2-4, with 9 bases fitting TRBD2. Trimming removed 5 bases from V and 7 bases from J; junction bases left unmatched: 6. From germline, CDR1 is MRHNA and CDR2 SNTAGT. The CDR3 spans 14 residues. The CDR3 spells CASSPSGLANIQYF. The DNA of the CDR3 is TGTGCCAGCAGTCCTTCCGGACTAGCGAACATTCAGTACTTC.